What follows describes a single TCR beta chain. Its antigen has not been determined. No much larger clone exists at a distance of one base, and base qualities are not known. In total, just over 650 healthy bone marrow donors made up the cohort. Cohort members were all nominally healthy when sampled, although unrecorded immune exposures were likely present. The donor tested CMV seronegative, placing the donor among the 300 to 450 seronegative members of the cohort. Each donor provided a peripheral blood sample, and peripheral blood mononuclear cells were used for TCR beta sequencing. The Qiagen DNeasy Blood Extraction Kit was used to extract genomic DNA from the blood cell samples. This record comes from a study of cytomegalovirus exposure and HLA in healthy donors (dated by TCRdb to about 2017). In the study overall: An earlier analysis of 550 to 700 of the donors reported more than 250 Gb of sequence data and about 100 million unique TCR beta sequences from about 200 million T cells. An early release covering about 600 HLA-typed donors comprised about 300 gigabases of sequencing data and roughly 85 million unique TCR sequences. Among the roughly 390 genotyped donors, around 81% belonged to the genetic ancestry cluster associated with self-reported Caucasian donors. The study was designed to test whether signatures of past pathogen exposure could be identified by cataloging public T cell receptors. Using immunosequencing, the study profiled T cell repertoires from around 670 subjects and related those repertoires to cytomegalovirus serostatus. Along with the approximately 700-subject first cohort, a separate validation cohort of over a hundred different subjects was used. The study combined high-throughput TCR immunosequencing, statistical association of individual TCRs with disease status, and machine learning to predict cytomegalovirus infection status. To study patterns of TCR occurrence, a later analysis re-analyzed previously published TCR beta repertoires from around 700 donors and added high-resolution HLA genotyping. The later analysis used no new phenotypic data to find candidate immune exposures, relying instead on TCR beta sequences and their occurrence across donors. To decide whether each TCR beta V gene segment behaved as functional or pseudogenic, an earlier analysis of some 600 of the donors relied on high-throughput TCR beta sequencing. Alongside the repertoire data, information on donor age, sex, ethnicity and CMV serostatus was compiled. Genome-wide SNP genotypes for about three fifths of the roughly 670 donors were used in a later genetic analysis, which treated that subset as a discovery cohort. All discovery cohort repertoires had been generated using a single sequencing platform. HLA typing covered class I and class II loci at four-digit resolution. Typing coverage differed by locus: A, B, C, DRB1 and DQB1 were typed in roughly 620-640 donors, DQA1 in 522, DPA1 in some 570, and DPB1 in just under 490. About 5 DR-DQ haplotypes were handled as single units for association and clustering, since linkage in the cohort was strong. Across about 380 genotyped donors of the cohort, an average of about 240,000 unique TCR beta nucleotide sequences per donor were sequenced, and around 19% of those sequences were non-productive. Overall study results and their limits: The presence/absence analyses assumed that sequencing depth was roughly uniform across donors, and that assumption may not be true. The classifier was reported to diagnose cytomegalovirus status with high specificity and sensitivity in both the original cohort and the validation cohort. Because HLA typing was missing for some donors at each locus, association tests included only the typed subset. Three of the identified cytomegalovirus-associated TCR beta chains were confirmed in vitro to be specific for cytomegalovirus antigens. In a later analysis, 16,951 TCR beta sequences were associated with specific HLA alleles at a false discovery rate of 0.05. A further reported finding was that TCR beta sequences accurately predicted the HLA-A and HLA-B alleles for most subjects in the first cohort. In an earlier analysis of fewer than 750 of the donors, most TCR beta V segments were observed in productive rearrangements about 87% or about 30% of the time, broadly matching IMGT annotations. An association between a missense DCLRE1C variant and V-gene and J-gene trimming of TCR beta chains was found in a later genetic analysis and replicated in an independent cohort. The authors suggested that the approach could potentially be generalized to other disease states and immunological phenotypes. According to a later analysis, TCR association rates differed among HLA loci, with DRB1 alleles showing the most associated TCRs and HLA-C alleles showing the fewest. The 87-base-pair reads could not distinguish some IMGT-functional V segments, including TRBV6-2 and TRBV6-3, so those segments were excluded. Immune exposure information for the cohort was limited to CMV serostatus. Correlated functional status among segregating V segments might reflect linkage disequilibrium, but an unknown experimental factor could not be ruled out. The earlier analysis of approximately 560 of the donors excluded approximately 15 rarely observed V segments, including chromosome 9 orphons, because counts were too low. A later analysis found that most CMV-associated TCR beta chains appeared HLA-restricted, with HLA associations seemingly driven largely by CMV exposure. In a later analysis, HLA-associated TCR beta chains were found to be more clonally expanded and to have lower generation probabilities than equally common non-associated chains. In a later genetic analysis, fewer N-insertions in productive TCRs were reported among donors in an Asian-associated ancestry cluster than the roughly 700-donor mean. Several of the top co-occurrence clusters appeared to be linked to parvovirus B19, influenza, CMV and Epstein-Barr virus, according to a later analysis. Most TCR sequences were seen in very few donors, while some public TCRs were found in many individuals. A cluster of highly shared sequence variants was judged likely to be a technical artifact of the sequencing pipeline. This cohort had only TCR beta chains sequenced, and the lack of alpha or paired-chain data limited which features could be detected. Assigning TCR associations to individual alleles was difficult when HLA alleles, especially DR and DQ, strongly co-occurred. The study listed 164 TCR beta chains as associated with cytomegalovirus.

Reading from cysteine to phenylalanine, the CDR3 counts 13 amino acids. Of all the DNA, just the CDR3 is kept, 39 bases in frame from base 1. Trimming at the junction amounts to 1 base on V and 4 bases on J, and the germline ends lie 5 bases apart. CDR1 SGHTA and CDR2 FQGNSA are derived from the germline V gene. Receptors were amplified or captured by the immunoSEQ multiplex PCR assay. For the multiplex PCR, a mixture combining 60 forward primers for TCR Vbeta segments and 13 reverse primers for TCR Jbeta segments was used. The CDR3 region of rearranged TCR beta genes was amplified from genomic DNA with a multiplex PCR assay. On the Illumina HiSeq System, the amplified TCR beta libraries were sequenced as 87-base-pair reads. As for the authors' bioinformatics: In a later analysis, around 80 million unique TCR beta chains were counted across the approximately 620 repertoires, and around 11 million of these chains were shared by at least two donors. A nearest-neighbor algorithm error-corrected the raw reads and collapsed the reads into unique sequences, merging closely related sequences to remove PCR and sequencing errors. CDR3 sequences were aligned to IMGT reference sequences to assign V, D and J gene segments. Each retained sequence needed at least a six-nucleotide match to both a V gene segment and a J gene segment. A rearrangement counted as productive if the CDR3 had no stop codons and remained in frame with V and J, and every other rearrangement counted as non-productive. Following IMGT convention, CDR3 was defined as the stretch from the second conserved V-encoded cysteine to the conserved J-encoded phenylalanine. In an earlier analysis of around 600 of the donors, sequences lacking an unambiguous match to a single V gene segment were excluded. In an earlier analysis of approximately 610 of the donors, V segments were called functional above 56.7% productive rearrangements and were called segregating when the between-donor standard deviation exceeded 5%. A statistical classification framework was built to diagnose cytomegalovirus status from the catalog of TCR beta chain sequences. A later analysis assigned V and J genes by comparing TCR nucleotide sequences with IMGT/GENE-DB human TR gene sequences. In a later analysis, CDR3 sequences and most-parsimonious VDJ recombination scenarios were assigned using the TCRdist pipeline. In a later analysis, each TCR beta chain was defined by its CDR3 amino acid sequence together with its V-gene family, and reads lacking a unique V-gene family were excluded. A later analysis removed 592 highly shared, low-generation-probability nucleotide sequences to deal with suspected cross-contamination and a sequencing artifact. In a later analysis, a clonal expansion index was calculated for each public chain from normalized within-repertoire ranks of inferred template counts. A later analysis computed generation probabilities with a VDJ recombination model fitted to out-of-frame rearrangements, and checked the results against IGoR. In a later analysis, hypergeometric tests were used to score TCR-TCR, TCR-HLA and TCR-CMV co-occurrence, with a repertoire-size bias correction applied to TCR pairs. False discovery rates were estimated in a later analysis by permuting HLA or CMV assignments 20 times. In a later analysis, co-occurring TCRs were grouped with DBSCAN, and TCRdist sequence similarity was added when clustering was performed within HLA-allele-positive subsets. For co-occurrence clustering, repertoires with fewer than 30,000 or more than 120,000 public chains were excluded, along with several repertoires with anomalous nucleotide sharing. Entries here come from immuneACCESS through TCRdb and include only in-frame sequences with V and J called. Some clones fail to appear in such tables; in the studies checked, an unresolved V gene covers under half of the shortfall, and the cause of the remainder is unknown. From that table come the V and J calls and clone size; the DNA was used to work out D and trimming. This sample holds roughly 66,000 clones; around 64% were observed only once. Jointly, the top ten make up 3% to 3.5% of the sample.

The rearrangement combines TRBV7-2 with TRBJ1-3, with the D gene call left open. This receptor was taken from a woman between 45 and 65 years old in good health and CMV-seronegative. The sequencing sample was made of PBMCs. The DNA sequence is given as TGTGCCAGCAGCTTAGTCTCGGGAAACACCATATATTTT. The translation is CASSLVSGNTIYF.